This T cell receptor (beta chain) was profiled in a study of somatic mutations in cytotoxic T cells in rheumatoid arthritis. The study, taken as a whole, reports: The study found that the largest CD8+ clone exceeded 20% of CD8+ cells in about an eighth of the roughly 60 patients. Clonality of CD8+ cells rose with age in rheumatoid arthritis patients but not healthy controls. Antigen targets of the expanded CD8+ clones remained unidentified.

This table comes from immunoSEQ multiplex PCR, and its TCRdb copy is limited to in-frame clones, with some not included. The top ten clones hold approximately 10% of a sample with approximately 11,000 clones, just under 75% of them seen once. This clone has more than one count but fewer than ten. As yet, its antigen is unknown. One junction end disagrees with the germline gene, perhaps due to a read error. Germline V gene data show CDR1 as SEHNR and CDR2 as FQNEAQ (reference sequence). The CDR3 contains 11 residues. The sequence derives from a woman in her forties in good health. The sequencing sample was made of CD8+ T cells sorted from blood. The chain has TRBV7-9 and TRBJ1-2; D unclear. The CDR3 region is CASSYQQTYSF. The CDR3 nucleotides are TGTGCCAGCAGCTACCAACAGACTTACTCCTTC.